What follows are 24 T cell receptor beta chains derived from one specimen sequenced in a study of CD8+ T cells in alopecia areata. Investigators isolated RNA and reverse transcribed it into cDNA to act as the sequencing template. Libraries were prepared by immunoSEQ multiplex PCR; TCRdb keeps only in-frame clonotypes and omits some of them. The data contain around 140,000 clones, under 60% of them singletons. This sample comprised CD4+ T cells sorted from blood, obtained at week 0. All receptors come from a human donor with alopecia areata.

The V and J genes are TRBV29-1 and TRBJ2-1; D remains ambiguous. The V end was cut by 2 bases, the J end by 6 bases, with 11 bases between. Germline CDR1 is SQVTM and CDR2 is ANQGSEA. This CDR3 spans 13 amino acids. In DNA form, the CDR3 reads TGCAGCGTTGAACAGGATGTCACCAATGAGCAGTTCTTC. It yields the protein CSVEQDVTNEQFF.

The CDR3 DNA is TGTGCCAGCAGCTCCCGGGGAAACCAGGGTATGGAAGCTTTCTTT. Protein: CASSSRGNQGMEAFF. The V gene is TRBV7-2, the J gene TRBJ1-1; a weak D match, TRBD1 (5 bases). This CDR3 spans 15 amino acids. Trimming removed 4 bases from V and 8 bases from J, with 20 bases in between. Germline V gene data show CDR1 as SGHTA and CDR2 as FQGNSA.

The chain couples TRBV10-3 to TRBJ1-5, with TRBD1 as a possible D gene (6 bases). The germline V gene has CDR1 ENHRY and CDR2 SYGVKD. V lost 5 bases and J lost 9, with 14 bases in between. This CDR3 is built from 13 residues. The CDR3 is CAISNRETMPQHF. The CDR3 coding sequence is TGTGCCATCAGTAACAGGGAAACGATGCCCCAGCATTTT.

This clone was seen more than once but under ten times. The chain couples TRBV18 to TRBJ1-5, with D hard to call. The CDR3 extends over 13 amino acids. Germline CDR1 reads KGHSH; CDR2 reads LQKENI. The germline V and J ends were trimmed by 2 bases and 6 bases, with 8 bases remaining between them. The DNA of the CDR3 is TGTGCCAGCTCACCAGCAAAATTTCAGCCCCAGCATTTT. It codes for CASSPAKFQPQHF.

The gene calls are TRBV5-4 and TRBJ1-2; TRBD1 is a possible D gene (5 bases). The V and J ends lost 2 bases and 5 bases respectively, with 13 bases between them. This CDR3 region has 14 residues. The germline gives CDR1 SGHNT, CDR2 YYREEE (reference sequence). CDR3 nucleotides: TGTGCCAGCAGCTTTGGGACGGGAGAATATGGCTACACCTTC. Protein sequence: CASSFGTGEYGYTF.

This clone was found a few times. This chain joins TRBV7-2 and TRBJ2-7, with 9 bases fitting TRBD2. Germline CDR1 reads SGHTA; CDR2 reads FQGNSA. The CDR3 extends over 17 amino acids. V lost 0 bases and J lost 0; bases outside the gene matches: 6. The CDR3 DNA sequence: TGTGCCAGCAGCTTAGCGCTGGCGGGGGGGAGCTCCTACGAGCAGTACTTC. Protein: CASSLALAGGSSYEQYF.

With regard to this clone: Other nucleotide sequences in the sample specify the same CDR3. V usage is TRBV4-3 and J usage is TRBJ2-3; D is unclear. The CDR3 covers 13 residues. Germline V gives CDR1 LGHNA, CDR2 YSLEER. V lost 1 base and J lost 2, with 4 bases in between. This CDR3 is CASSQGLTDTQYF. CDR3 nucleotides: TGCGCCAGCAGCCAAGGACTCACAGATACGCAGTATTTT.

This sequence joins TRBV2 and TRBJ1-1, with 7 nucleotides matching TRBD1. Germline V gene sequence: CDR1 SNHLY, CDR2 FYNNEI. The V gene end was trimmed by 3 bases and the J gene end by 1 base; junction bases not matched to a gene: 2. The CDR3 contains 14 residues. This CDR3 is CASSDRGTNTEAFF. The CDR3 bases are TGTGCCAGCAGTGACAGGGGGACGAACACTGAAGCTTTCTTT.

This rearrangement joins TRBV5-1 to TRBJ1-5; 9 positions agree with TRBD1. This CDR3 has 16 residues. V trimming: 3 bases; J trimming: 4 bases; junction bases outside the gene matches: 8. Germline values: CDR1 SGHRS, CDR2 YFSETQ. The chain's CDR3 is CASSWGQGKGNQPQHF. CDR3 DNA: TGCGCCAGCAGCTGGGGACAGGGCAAGGGTAATCAGCCCCAGCATTTT. The complete variable domain, with remaining parts taken from reference TRBV5-1 and TRBJ1-5, reads KAGVTQTPRYLIKTRGQQVTLSCSPISGHRSVSWYQQTPGQGLQFLFEYFSETQRNKGNFPGRFSGRQFSNSRSEMNVSTLELGDSALYLCASSWGQGKGNQPQHFGDGTRLSIL.

This clone was observed a handful of times. The chain is built from TRBV5-1 and TRBJ2-3; D gene uncertain. The CDR3 is 13 amino acids. The ends were cut back, 3 bases at V and 4 bases at J, with 9 bases in the middle. Germline loops: CDR1 SGHRS, CDR2 YFSETQ. The CDR3 nucleotides read TGCGCCAGCAGCTCTCCGGGCGCAGATACGCAGTATTTT. This sequence encodes CASSSPGADTQYF.

This chain joins TRBV29-1 and TRBJ2-3; TRBD2 matches at 9 bases. The CDR3 has 13 amino acids. J gave up 1 base and V 8 bases, and 4 bases lay outside the gene matches. The germline V gene encodes CDR1 SQVTM and CDR2 ANQGSEA. The CDR3 nucleotides read TGCAGCACCATAGCGGGGGGCACAGATACGCAGTATTTT. Amino acid sequence: CSTIAGGTDTQYF.

V usage is TRBV10-3 and J usage is TRBJ1-1, with 7 bases that match TRBD1. The CDR3 has 15 residues. V was pared by 4 bases and J by 3 bases, with 8 bases of the junction left unmatched. CDR1 and CDR2 from the germline V gene are ENHRY and SYGVKD. The DNA of the CDR3 is TGTGCCATCAGTGGGGGCCAGGGGGTGGACACTGAAGCTTTCTTT. This sequence encodes CAISGGQGVDTEAFF.

This clone was observed a few times. The rearrangement links TRBV7-2 to TRBJ2-3; D not resolved. The germline V gene has CDR1 SGHTA and CDR2 FQGNSA. The CDR3 consists of 14 residues. The ends were cut back, 1 base at V and 2 bases at J, with 7 bases in the middle. The DNA of the CDR3 is TGTGCCAGCAGCTTAGGGCTCTACACAGATACGCAGTATTTT. Protein product: CASSLGLYTDTQYF.

This clone was seen a handful of times. This chain links TRBV6-6 with TRBJ2-5, with 13 bases fitting TRBD2. CDR1 and CDR2 (germline): MNHNY, SVGAGI (reference sequence). Trimming cost V 2 bases and J 5 bases; bases outside gene matches: 5. This CDR3 spans 16 amino acids. The CDR3 bases are TGTGCCAGCAGTTACCGACTAGCGGGGGGCGGGGAGACCCAGTACTTC. The encoded protein is CASSYRLAGGGETQYF.

J is TRBJ2-3 and V is TRBV10-3; 9 positions match TRBD2. Germline-derived CDR1 and CDR2 are ENHRY and SYGVKD. The CDR3 length is 14 residues. V lost 6 bases and J lost 2; bases outside the gene matches: 3. CDR3 in amino acids: CAISLAGFTDTQYF. The CDR3 nucleotides read TGTGCCATCAGCCTAGCGGGGTTCACAGATACGCAGTATTTT.

V gene TRBV7-2 combines with J gene TRBJ2-5, with D possibly being TRBD1 (5 bases). From germline, CDR1 is SGHTA and CDR2 FQGNSA. Trimming removed 8 bases from V and 4 bases from J, with 11 bases in between. The CDR3 consists of 12 residues. CDR3 nucleotide sequence: TGTGCCAGCGCGTTGGGGCGAGAGACCCAGTACTTC. Its protein product is CASALGRETQYF.

The rearrangement uses TRBV7-9 and TRBJ1-2; 9 bases are a match to TRBD1. CDR3 length: 14 residues. Trimming cost V 4 bases and J 8 bases; bases outside gene matches: 8. Germline V gene lookup returns CDR1 SEHNR and CDR2 FQNEAQ (reference sequence). The CDR3 is CASSSDGTGFGYTF. The DNA for the CDR3 is TGTGCCAGCAGCTCGGATGGGACAGGGTTCGGCTACACCTTC.

V usage is TRBV11-2 and J usage is TRBJ2-1; 7 bases are a match to TRBD2. The V segment lost 5 bases and the J segment 5 bases; nucleotides outside the gene matches: 6. Germline CDR1 and CDR2: SGHAT and FQNNGV. The CDR3 covers 14 residues. CDR3 DNA: TGTGCCAGCAGCCCCCGACTAGCCAACAATGAGCAGTTCTTC. Protein: CASSPRLANNEQFF.

V gene TRBV5-1 combines with J gene TRBJ2-3; TRBD2 matches 11 bases. J gave up 3 bases and V 0 bases, and 6 bases lay outside the gene matches. The CDR3 loop spans 17 amino acids. Germline CDR1 reads SGHRS; CDR2 reads YFSETQ. In DNA, the CDR3 is TGCGCCAGCAGCTTGGTCCCCCTAGCGGGGGGTACAGATACGCAGTATTTT. It encodes CASSLVPLAGGTDTQYF.

The V call is TRBV27, the J call TRBJ1-1; the D is unclear. CDR1 and CDR2 from the germline V gene are MNHEY and SMNVEV (reference sequence). The V end was cut by 3 bases, the J end by 3 bases, with 11 bases between. The CDR3 sequence is 14 residues long. The CDR3 DNA reads TGTGCCAGCAGTTTTAGTCGAAAGGACACTGAAGCTTTCTTT. Its translation: CASSFSRKDTEAFF.

This clone occurred a few times. The chain recombines TRBV7-2 with TRBJ1-2; possibly TRBD1 for D (5 bases). Germline V gene data show CDR1 as SGHTA and CDR2 as FQGNSA. V was cut by 4 bases and J by 7 bases, with 10 bases left in between. CDR3 length: 12 amino acids. The CDR3 sequence: CASSSQGIGYTF. For the CDR3, the DNA is TGTGCCAGCAGCTCGCAGGGTATTGGCTACACCTTC.

CDR3 coding DNA: TGTGCCACCAGCAGAGATCAGGGGCCGGGAAATCAGCCCCAGCATTTT. This gives the protein CATSRDQGPGNQPQHF. This chain joins TRBV15 and TRBJ1-5; maybe TRBD1 (6 bases). Germline CDR1 is LNHNV and CDR2 is YYDKDF (reference sequence). V gave up 0 bases and J gave up 4 bases, with 13 bases separating them. The CDR3 is 16 residues long. Using reference TRBV15 and TRBJ1-5 for the parts outside the CDR3, the full variable domain is DAMVIQNPRYQVTQFGKPVTLSCSQTLNHNVMYWYQQKSSQAPKLLFHYYDKDFNNEADTPDNFQSRRPNTSFCFLDIRSPGLGDTAMYLCATSRDQGPGNQPQHFGDGTRLSIL.

A few counts support this clone. The gene calls are TRBV7-2 and TRBJ1-3; weak D call: TRBD1 (5 bases). Trimming left V 2 bases short and J 8 bases short, with 10 bases between. The length of the CDR3 is 13 residues. Germline CDR1 and CDR2: SGHTA and FQGNSA. DNA of the CDR3: TGTGCCAGCAGCTTATTCGGGGCAGACACCATATATTTT. Translating it yields CASSLFGADTIYF.

The rearrangement uses TRBV7-8 and TRBJ1-4; D is perhaps TRBD1 (6 bases). Germline CDR1 reads SGHVS; CDR2 reads FQNEAQ. There are 15 residues in the CDR3. Trimming cost V 7 bases and J 2 bases, with 14 bases left between them. The CDR3, as DNA: TGTGCCAGCACCCCAGGGGCAGGGACTAATGAAAAACTGTTTTTT. Protein product: CASTPGAGTNEKLFF.